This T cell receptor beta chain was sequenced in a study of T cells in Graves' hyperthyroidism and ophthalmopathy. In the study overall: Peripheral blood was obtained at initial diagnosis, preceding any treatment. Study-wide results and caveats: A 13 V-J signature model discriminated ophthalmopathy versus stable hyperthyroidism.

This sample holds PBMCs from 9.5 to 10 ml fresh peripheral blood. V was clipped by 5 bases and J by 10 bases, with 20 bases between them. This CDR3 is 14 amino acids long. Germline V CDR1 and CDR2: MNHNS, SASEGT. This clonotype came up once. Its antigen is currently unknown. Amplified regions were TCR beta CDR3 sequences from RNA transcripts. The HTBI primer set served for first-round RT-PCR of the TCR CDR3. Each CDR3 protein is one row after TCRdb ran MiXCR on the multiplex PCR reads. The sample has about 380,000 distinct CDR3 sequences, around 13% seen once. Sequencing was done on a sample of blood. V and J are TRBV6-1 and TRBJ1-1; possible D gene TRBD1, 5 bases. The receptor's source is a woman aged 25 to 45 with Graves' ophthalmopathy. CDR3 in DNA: TGTGCCAGCAGTAGGACCTACGAAACAGGTGTAGCTTTCTTT. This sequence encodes CASSRTYETGVAFF.